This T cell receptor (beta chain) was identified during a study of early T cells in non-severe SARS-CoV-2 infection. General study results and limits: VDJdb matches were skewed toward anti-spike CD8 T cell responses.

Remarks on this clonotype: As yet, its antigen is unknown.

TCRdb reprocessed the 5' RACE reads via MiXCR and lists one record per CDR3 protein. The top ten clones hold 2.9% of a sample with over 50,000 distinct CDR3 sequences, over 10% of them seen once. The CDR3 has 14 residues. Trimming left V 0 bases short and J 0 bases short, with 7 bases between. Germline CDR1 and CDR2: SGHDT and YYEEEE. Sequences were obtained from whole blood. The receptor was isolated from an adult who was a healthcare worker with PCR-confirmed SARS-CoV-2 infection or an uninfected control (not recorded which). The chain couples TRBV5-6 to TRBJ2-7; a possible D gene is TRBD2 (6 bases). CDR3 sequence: CASSLGLDSYEQYF. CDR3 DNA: TGTGCCAGCAGCTTGGGACTAGACTCCTACGAGCAGTACTTC.